This TCR beta chain was found in a study of T cells in Graves' hyperthyroidism and ophthalmopathy. General study points: The model foresaw ophthalmopathy a median about 6.5 months prior to onset. The authors' 13 V-J model separated ophthalmopathy from stable hyperthyroidism.

The CDR3 extends over 15 amino acids. With 8 bases clipped from V and 3 bases from J, the junction kept 9 bases outside the gene matches. The V gene's germline CDR1 is MNHEY and CDR2 SVGEGT. TCR beta CDR3 region amplification was performed from RNA transcripts. During a first-round RT-PCR of the TCR CDR3, the HTBI primer set was used. TCRdb called the multiplex PCR reads again in MiXCR, with one record for every CDR3 protein. In the table there are more than 300,000 distinct CDR3 sequences, approximately 13% of which are singletons. For this clonotype: What it binds is not known.

What was sequenced was blood. The rearrangement links TRBV6-2 or TRBV6-3 to TRBJ1-1, with 10 bases that match TRBD1. The TCR was taken from a woman aged 55-70 years with Graves' hyperthyroidism. The CDR3 nucleotides read TGTGCCAGCGGACAGGGGGAGGAGGGAGACACTGAAGCTTTCTTT. Its translation: CASGQGEEGDTEAFF.